The T cell receptor (beta chain) described here comes from a study of blood T cells in healthy people across ages. In its sample, this clonotype was seen a few times. The use of a sample-barcoded 5' primer and a J-beta primer mix characterized a second PCR of roughly 6 to 11 cycles. TCRdb independently ran MiXCR on the 5' RACE reads; one entry per CDR3 protein. The repertoire holds about 800,000 distinct CDR3 sequences, with 58% as singletons. Germline V gives CDR1 MNHEY, CDR2 SMNVEV (reference sequence). V lost 2 bases, J lost 5 bases, and 12 bases lay in between. The CDR3 consists of 15 residues. This clonotype originated in a man aged 30 to 39 in good health. V and J are TRBV27 and TRBJ1-4; no definite D call. Sequenced input: blood. CDR3 protein: CASSLGAASNEKLFF. Written as DNA, the CDR3 is TGTGCCAGCAGTTTAGGTGCAGCCTCGAATGAAAAACTGTTTTTT.